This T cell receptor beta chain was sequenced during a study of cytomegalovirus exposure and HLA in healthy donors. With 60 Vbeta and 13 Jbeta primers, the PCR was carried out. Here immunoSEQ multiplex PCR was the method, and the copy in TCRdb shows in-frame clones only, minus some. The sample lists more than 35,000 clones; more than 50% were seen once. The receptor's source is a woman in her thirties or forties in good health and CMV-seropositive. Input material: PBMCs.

The CDR3 DNA is TGCGCCAGCAGCTTAGGCAACAGGGCTCTCGAGCAGTTCTTC. It encodes CASSLGNRALEQFF. The J gene is TRBJ2-1, the V gene TRBV5-1; the D gene is possibly TRBD1 (6 bases). The CDR3 covers 14 residues. Per germline, CDR1 SGHRS and CDR2 YFSETQ. V lost 2 bases to trimming and J lost 10 bases, with 16 bases between them.